This section outlines one TCR beta chain sequence together with its context. This clonotype was detected many times. The antigen it recognizes is unknown. Germline and junction disagree at one end, which may indicate a read error. Preparation of the library involved 5' RACE. TCRdb lists the instrument as Illumina HiSeq 2500. A second PCR of roughly 7 to 11 cycles was performed with a sample-barcoded 5' primer and a J-beta primer mix. A unique molecular identifier was introduced onto each TCR beta cDNA molecule by a template-switch 5' adaptor carrying 12 random nucleotides. Each sample yielded at least 2.5 million CDR3-containing paired-end reads. All of the RNA was converted into first-strand cDNA using the Mint cDNA synthesis kit, with a TRBC-specific oligonucleotide serving as the primer. Following uracil-DNA glycosylase treatment, all cDNA underwent a first 18-cycle PCR with the universal primers M1SS and BC2_uni_R. Concerning the study's data processing: For normalization, 1 million high-quality reads, each with a distinct molecular identifier, were randomly selected from each sample. Instead of being binned into consensus sequences, reads that shared molecular identifiers were thrown out. MiTCR, run with a Q25 quality threshold and the strictest error-elimination algorithm, handled CDR3 identification, clonotype clustering and error correction. A nonparametric unseen species model with Euler transformation was used to estimate lower-bound total TCR beta diversity. TCRdb reworked the public reads: Q25 trimming with fastp, MiXCR clone assembly, productive beta chains retained. Here each entry gathers all rows of one CDR3 protein and keeps the most common genes and DNA. TCRdb's processing, not the authors', yielded these V and J calls. Recorded for this sample are roughly 1.6 million distinct CDR3 sequences; about 32% of them occurred a single time. 11% of the sample is in the top ten clones.

The data are from a study of blood T cells in healthy people across ages (dated by TCRdb to the mid-2010s). For the study in its entirety: In model experiments, roughly one uniquely barcoded TCR beta cDNA molecule per two T cells was captured by template switching. To track age-related changes in TCR beta repertoire diversity, the study relied on deep sequencing normalized with unique cDNA molecular identifiers. Four age groups were formed from the donors: young (average approximately 15 years), middle-aged (more than 35), aged (62) and long-lived (about 80). To avoid experimental bias, donors of different ages were randomly spread across the sequencing lanes. Two additional independent replicas of 1 million unique cDNA reads from the same blood draw were analyzed for two donors (one aged 18 to 30 and one aged 80 or older). The research as a whole found: Observed TCR beta diversity per million T cells fell roughly linearly with age, and a significant reduction was already apparent by age approximately 41. Conclusive comparison of naive and antigen-experienced compartments was prevented by the profiling of bulk unsorted PBMCs. Estimates of total diversity from one million sequenced T cells were regarded as lower bounds and underestimates. Compared with the aged group, the long-lived group had more naive CD4+ T cells, fewer expanded clones and increased TCR diversity, a pattern suggesting age selection. A strong correlation was found between observed TCR beta diversity and the percentage of naive T cells measured by flow cytometry. Donor CMV infection status was unknown, potentially confounding age-related changes in expanded clonotypes.

There are 12 amino acids in the CDR3, from cysteine to phenylalanine inclusive. Of the read, only the CDR3 DNA is kept; its 36 bases are in frame from base 1. The CDR1 and CDR2 encoded by the germline V gene (reference sequence) are LGHDT and YNNKEL. The donors were 40 or so Caucasian individuals from Russia, aged about 6 to 100 years, who were systemically healthy. About 9.1 milliliters of peripheral blood were collected from each donor into EDTA-treated Vacutainer tubes. Ficoll-Paque density-gradient centrifugation was used to isolate PBMCs, with at least 7 million per sample. Trizol reagent was used to extract total RNA from the PBMCs, yielding at least 6 micrograms per sample. For every donor, an aliquot of PBMCs went through flow cytometry to measure the percentages of naive CD45RAhigh/CD27high T cells.

The chain is made from TRBV3-1 and TRBJ2-3, with no D gene named confidently. Source material: blood. This TCR was sampled from a woman in her 30s in good health. For the CDR3, the sequence is CASSQVVDTQYF. The nucleotide sequence reads as follows: TGCGCCAGCAGCCAAGTGGTAGATACGCAGTATTTT.